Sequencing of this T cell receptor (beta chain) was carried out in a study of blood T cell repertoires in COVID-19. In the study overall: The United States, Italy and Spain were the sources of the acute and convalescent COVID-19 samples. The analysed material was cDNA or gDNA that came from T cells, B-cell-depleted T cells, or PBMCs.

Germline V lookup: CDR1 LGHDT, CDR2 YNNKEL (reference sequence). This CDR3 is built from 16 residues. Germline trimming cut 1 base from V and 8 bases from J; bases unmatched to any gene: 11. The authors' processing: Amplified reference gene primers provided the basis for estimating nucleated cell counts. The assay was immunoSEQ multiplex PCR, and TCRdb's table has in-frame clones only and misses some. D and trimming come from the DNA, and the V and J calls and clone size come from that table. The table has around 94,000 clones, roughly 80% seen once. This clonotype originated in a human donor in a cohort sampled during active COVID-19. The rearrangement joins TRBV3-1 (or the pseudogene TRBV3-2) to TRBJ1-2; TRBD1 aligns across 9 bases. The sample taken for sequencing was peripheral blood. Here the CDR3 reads CASSQGPVQGARGYTF. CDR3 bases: TGTGCCAGCAGCCAAGGCCCAGTACAGGGGGCGCGAGGCTACACCTTC.